This T cell receptor beta chain came from a study of T-cell reconstitution after alpha-beta-depleted transplantation in children. The TCRbeta library was prepared with unique molecular identifiers. MiXCR was run by TCRdb on the PCR reads, yielding one entry per CDR3 protein. Here the sample spans around 440,000 distinct CDR3 sequences, around 16% being singletons. The V end lost 2 bases, the J end lost 7 bases, and 8 bases lay between the germline ends. The CDR3 has 13 amino acids. The germline gives CDR1 MNHEY, CDR2 SVGEGT. V usage is TRBV6-2 or TRBV6-3 and J usage is TRBJ2-2; D call uncertain. This sample comprised PBMCs, mostly from graft donor cells, obtained 360 days after TCRalphabeta/CD19-depleted stem cell transplant. This TCR was sampled from a boy under two years old who had a stem cell transplant for Wiskott-Aldrich syndrome, so the T cells may come from the graft donor. CDR3 sequence (DNA): TGTGCCAGCAGTTACAGCTTTGGCGGGGAGCTGTTTTTT. It is translated as CASSYSFGGELFF.